The 23 T cell receptor beta chains below come from one sample, sequenced in a study of shared clonotypes between healthy human individuals. Repertoires were generated with immunoSEQ multiplex PCR, while TCRdb's copy carries only in-frame clones and drops some. Of around 2,000,000 clones in the sample, about 93% were seen once. Naive-designated CD8 cells lacked CD45RO, were positively enriched for CCR7, and omitted terminally differentiated effector memory CD45RA+ cells. The sample taken for sequencing was naive CD8+ T cells from PBMCs. The receptors come from a young man in good health. Some clones in this sample may be carry-over from other donors' samples.

The rearrangement uses TRBV28 and TRBJ2-5, with 9 bases aligning to TRBD2. The J call may not be correct, given that the DNA end is closer to TRBJ2-7. Germline V gene sequence: CDR1 MDHEN, CDR2 SYDVKM. There are 14 residues in the CDR3. The CDR3 loop is CASSRLADSYEQYF. The CDR3, as DNA: TGTGCCAGCAGTCGACTAGCGGATTCCTACGAGCAGTACTTC.

The CDR3 loop reads CASSDSGWSEQFF. The CDR3 DNA sequence: TGCGCCAGCAGTGATTCAGGATGGAGTGAGCAGTTCTTC. V gene TRBV10-2 combines with J gene TRBJ2-1; D gene uncertain. CDR1 is WSHSY and CDR2 is SAAADI in the germline V gene. Trimming took off 3 bases at V and 9 bases at J, with 12 bases between the two ends. The CDR3 is 13 residues long.

The J gene is TRBJ2-5, the V gene TRBV5-1, with 7 bases aligning to TRBD2. The germline gives CDR1 SGHRS, CDR2 YFSETQ. Trimming took 2 bases from V and 1 from J; bases not matched to a gene: 8. The CDR3 spans 16 residues. CDR3 bases: TGCGCCAGCAGCTTTGGGCCGTGGGAGGGCCAAGAGACCCAGTACTTC. This translates into CASSFGPWEGQETQYF.

The CDR3 DNA follows: TGTGCCAGCAGCCGGAGGACTAGCGGGAGAGACACCGGGGAGCTGTTTTTT. This sequence encodes CASSRRTSGRDTGELFF. The chain recombines TRBV28 with TRBJ2-2; TRBD2 aligns across 13 bases. The V segment lost 6 bases and the J segment 3 bases; nucleotides outside the gene matches: 7. The CDR3 extends over 17 amino acids. Germline V lookup: CDR1 MDHEN, CDR2 SYDVKM.

This rearrangement joins TRBV28 to TRBJ1-3; unclear D gene. The CDR3 consists of 16 residues. Trimming took off 5 bases at V and 0 bases at J, with 14 bases between the two ends. Germline V gene sequence: CDR1 MDHEN, CDR2 SYDVKM. The CDR3 bases are TGTGCCAGCAGTATGGTTCTAATTTACTCTGGAAACACCATATATTTT. Translating it yields CASSMVLIYSGNTIYF.

The chain uses TRBV28 and TRBJ1-4; D uncertain. The CDR3 length is 14 residues. CDR1 is MDHEN, CDR2 SYDVKM, per germline. Trimming took off 5 bases at V and 5 bases at J, with 12 bases between the two ends. The CDR3 DNA is TGTGCCAGCAGTCGTAGGGCAGCAAATGAAAAACTGTTTTTT. Amino acids: CASSRRAANEKLFF.

J is TRBJ2-7 and V is TRBV5-1, with 9 bases lining up with TRBD2. J was trimmed by 3 bases and V by 4 bases; bases with no gene match: 14. The germline V gene has CDR1 SGHRS and CDR2 YFSETQ. This CDR3 comprises 17 residues. As DNA, the CDR3 is TGCGCCAGCAGCAGTACCGGCCGGACTAGCGTTTTCTACGAGCAGTACTTC. This sequence encodes CASSSTGRTSVFYEQYF.

The chain uses TRBV7-3 and TRBJ2-3; TRBD2 aligns across 13 bases. V shed 5 bases and J 4 bases; nucleotides not matched to a gene: 3. There are 15 residues in the CDR3. The germline gives CDR1 SGHTA, CDR2 FQGTGA. The CDR3 is CASSLLAGGPDTQYF. The CDR3 region has the DNA TGTGCCAGCAGCCTACTAGCGGGAGGGCCAGATACGCAGTATTTT.

The chain carries TRBV7-9 and TRBJ2-5, with a possible D match to TRBD2 (6 bases). Germline CDR1 reads SEHNR; CDR2 reads FQNEAQ (reference sequence). The CDR3 extends over 18 amino acids. With 0 bases removed from V and 2 bases from J, the gap between germline ends came to 19 bases. The CDR3 sequence: CASSLAPTRSGRQETQYF. CDR3 in DNA: TGTGCCAGCAGCTTAGCCCCGACTAGAAGTGGAAGGCAAGAGACCCAGTACTTC.

J is TRBJ2-1 and V is TRBV7-9, with 8 bases matching TRBD1. Germline-derived CDR1 and CDR2 are SEHNR and FQNEAQ (reference sequence). The CDR3 has 17 amino acids. The V segment lost 2 bases and the J segment 7 bases; nucleotides outside the gene matches: 13. Here the CDR3 DNA reads TGTGCCAGCAGCTTACGTCCCGGGCGGCAGGGGGCAAATGAGCAGTTCTTC. Protein sequence: CASSLRPGRQGANEQFF.

The chain carries TRBV13 and TRBJ1-1; 8 nucleotides match TRBD1. Germline CDR1 reads PRHDT; CDR2 reads FYEKMQ (reference sequence). Trimming cost V 3 bases and J 1 base; bases outside gene matches: 10. This CDR3 has 17 amino acids. The CDR3 coding sequence is TGTGCCAGCAGCTTTTTACAGGGGGGCGGGAGGAACACTGAAGCTTTCTTT. Protein sequence: CASSFLQGGGRNTEAFF.

This clone was observed once. The CDR3 DNA reads as TGCGCCAGCAGCTTTGACCCGAGGGGAGACAATGAGCAGTTCTTC. As protein: CASSFDPRGDNEQFF. The chain carries TRBV5-1 and TRBJ2-1; D tentatively fits TRBD1 or TRBD2 (5 bases each). The CDR3 has 15 amino acids. Trimming left V 2 bases short and J 5 bases short, with 14 bases between. In germline, CDR1 is SGHRS, CDR2 YFSETQ.

Comment on this clone: In the same sample, other DNA sequences code for this CDR3. V is TRBV27 and J is TRBJ2-7; 11 bases are a match to TRBD2. Looked up from germline, CDR1 is MNHEY and CDR2 is SMNVEV (reference sequence). The CDR3 length is 15 residues. V was clipped by 3 bases and J by 2 bases; unmatched bases: 3. The DNA for the CDR3 is TGTGCCAGCAGTTTTGGGACTAGCGGAACCTACGAGCAGTACTTC. It translates to CASSFGTSGTYEQYF.

The chain couples TRBV21-1 to TRBJ2-7; TRBD2, the table's D call, was not compared with the DNA. TRBV21-1 is a listed pseudogene. The CDR3 contains 16 residues. CDR3 protein: CASSPTKREPNHEQYF. The CDR3 DNA follows: TGTGCCAGCAGCCCGACGAAGCGGGAGCCTAACCACGAGCAGTACTTC.

The V and J genes are TRBV10-3 and TRBJ2-7; 9 bases are a match to TRBD2. Per the germline V gene, CDR1 is ENHRY and CDR2 is SYGVKD. This CDR3 is 15 amino acids long. The J segment lost 4 bases and the V segment lost 9 bases, leaving 13 bases of the junction unmatched. CDR3 in amino acids: CAILAAGTSFYEQYF. The CDR3 DNA reads as TGTGCCATTCTGGCTGCCGGGACTAGCTTTTACGAGCAGTACTTC.

This sequence joins TRBV11-1 and TRBJ2-3, with 8 positions matching TRBD2. The CDR3 is 15 amino acids. Germline CDR1 and CDR2: SGHAT and FQDESV (reference sequence). V dropped 1 base and J dropped 6; count of bases not matched to a gene: 6. DNA for the CDR3: TGTGCCAGCAGCTTAGGTCGCGGGGGGCCGGATACGCAGTATTTT. Translation: CASSLGRGGPDTQYF.

As concerns this clone: Other DNA sequences in this specimen translate into the identical CDR3. The chain combines TRBV2 with TRBJ1-4, with D tentatively TRBD1 (5 bases). The CDR3 spans 15 residues. Trimming stripped 1 base from V and 0 bases from J, with 6 bases between. Looked up from germline, CDR1 is SNHLY and CDR2 is FYNNEI. CDR3 nucleotide sequence: TGTGCCAGCAGTGAAGGGGGGGCAACTAATGAAAAACTGTTTTTT. Protein: CASSEGGATNEKLFF.

Points on this clone: This sample includes further DNA sequences coding for the same CDR3. The rearrangement uses TRBV27 and TRBJ1-5; D unresolved. The V gene lost 1 base and the J gene lost 4 bases, with 5 bases spanning the gap. CDR1 and CDR2 (germline): MNHEY, SMNVEV (reference sequence). CDR3 length equals 13 residues. The CDR3 region is CASSLFSNQPQHF. In nucleotides, the CDR3 is TGTGCCAGCAGTTTATTTTCGAATCAGCCCCAGCATTTT.

The rearrangement links TRBV19 to TRBJ1-1; D not certain. From germline, CDR1 is LNHDA and CDR2 SQIVND (reference sequence). V lost 0 bases to trimming and J lost 1 base, with 9 bases between them. The CDR3 sequence is 15 residues long. The DNA for the CDR3 is TGTGCCAGTAGTATAGAAAAGGGAGGGAACACTGAAGCTTTCTTT. Its protein is CASSIEKGGNTEAFF. Looking up the rest from reference TRBV19 and TRBJ1-1 gives the full variable domain: DGGITQSPKYLFRKEGQNVTLSCEQNLNHDAMYWYRQDPGQGLRLIYYSQIVNDFQKGDIAEGYSVSREKKESFPLTVTSAQKNPTAFYLCASSIEKGGNTEAFFGQGTRLTVV.

The sample holds one count of this clone. V gene TRBV7-2 combines with J gene TRBJ1-5; the D gene is possibly TRBD1 (6 bases). In germline, CDR1 is SGHTA, CDR2 FQGNSA. The CDR3 consists of 15 residues. V gave up 6 bases and J gave up 7 bases, with 19 bases separating them. CDR3 region: CASSPGDIGEQPQHF. The CDR3 region has the DNA TGTGCCAGCAGTCCCGGGGACATCGGTGAACAGCCCCAGCATTTT.

With regard to this clone: This same CDR3 is encoded by further DNA sequences in the sample. The rearrangement uses TRBV9 and TRBJ2-5, with TRBD1 as a possible D gene (6 bases). Trimming cost V 4 bases and J 4 bases, with 11 bases left between them. Germline values: CDR1 SGDLS, CDR2 YYNGEE. This CDR3 has 13 amino acids. This CDR3 is CASSPDRRETQYF. CDR3 nucleotide sequence: TGTGCCAGCAGCCCGGACAGACGAGAGACCCAGTACTTC.

J is TRBJ2-1 and V is TRBV2; TRBD2 agrees at 11 bases. CDR1 is SNHLY and CDR2 is FYNNEI in the germline V gene. This CDR3 has 13 amino acids. With 2 bases clipped from V and 15 bases from J, the junction kept 6 bases outside the gene matches. CDR3 sequence: CASSETSGRDVFF. The CDR3 nucleotides read TGTGCCAGCAGTGAAACTAGCGGGAGAGATGTGTTCTTC.

The DNA for the CDR3 is TGCGCCAGCAGCCCCCGGGAACTTCCTACGCAGGGCCGAAACAATGAGCAGTTCTTC. Translation: CASSPRELPTQGRNNEQFF. This chain connects TRBV4-1 to TRBJ2-1, with D perhaps assigned TRBD1 or TRBD2 (5 bases each). The germline gives CDR1 MGHRA, CDR2 YSYEKL. CDR3 length: 19 amino acids. Trimming stripped 4 bases from V and 5 bases from J, with 27 bases between.